This TCR beta chain was obtained from a study of regulatory T cells in long-lasting Graves disease. Noted time point: persistent/refractory GD, antithyroid drugs over 5 years with positive TRAb. Making the TCR library involved RNA that had been extracted from PBMCs. Germline V CDR1 and CDR2: SQVTM, ANQGSEA. Trimming removed 4 bases from V and 3 bases from J; junction bases left unmatched: 7. There are 14 residues in the CDR3. Assembly of TCR beta libraries relied on iRepertoire HTBI primers together with Arm-PCR of CDR3 regions. Each CDR3 protein is one row after TCRdb ran MiXCR on the multiplex PCR reads. This sample has about 660,000 distinct CDR3 sequences, with approximately 29% found just once.

The clonotype was recovered from a female donor with Graves disease. The starting material was peripheral blood mononuclear cells (PBMCs), obtained when the disease was refractory, from a patient treated with antithyroid drugs. The V gene is TRBV29-1, the J gene TRBJ1-1; 8 bases match TRBD1. CDR3: CSVGQGIEDTEAFF. The CDR3 nucleotides are TGCAGCGTTGGACAGGGGATTGAGGACACTGAAGCTTTCTTT.